One sample yielded the 9 T cell receptor beta chains listed below, sequenced in a study of spatial heterogeneity in lung cancer. Study conclusions and caveats: For expanded intratumoral alpha and beta TCRs, counts tracked tumor mutation counts.

These receptors have no identified antigens. Time point in this sample: sample taken at primary tumor resection. TCRdb used MiXCR to reprocess the 5' RACE reads, holding one entry per CDR3 protein. The table lists 2,500 to 3,000 distinct CDR3 sequences, approximately 13% of them singletons. Sequenced here: lung tumor tissue, sampled at surgery. The receptor set was obtained from a male donor with early-stage non-small cell lung cancer.

This clonotype is large in the sample. The rearrangement joins TRBV6-6 to TRBJ1-5; a weak D match, TRBD1 (6 bases). This CDR3 region has 17 residues. With 4 bases removed from V and 1 base from J, the gap between germline ends came to 17 bases. CDR1 and CDR2 (germline): MNHNY, SVGAGI (reference sequence). The CDR3 DNA reads as TGTGCCAGCAGTTCTTCCGCACAGGGCAGGAGCAATCAGCCCCAGCATTTT. It codes for CASSSSAQGRSNQPQHF.

By sample share, this clonotype is medium-sized (0.01 to 0.1%). The chain has TRBV27 and TRBJ2-5; no firm D call. The germline gives CDR1 MNHEY, CDR2 SMNVEV (reference sequence). The V and J ends lost 3 bases and 2 bases respectively, with 7 bases between them. The CDR3 sequence is 13 residues long. CDR3 protein: CASSLRRQETQYF. The CDR3, as DNA: TGTGCCAGCAGTTTGAGGCGGCAAGAGACCCAGTACTTC.

By proportion, this clonotype is medium-sized. The V gene is TRBV29-1, the J gene TRBJ2-7; the match to TRBD1 covers 7 bases. CDR1 and CDR2 (germline): SQVTM, ANQGSEA. The junction had 12 bases not matched to a gene; V was cut back by 8 bases and J by 5 bases. This CDR3 region has 13 residues. The CDR3 DNA sequence: TGCAGCTACCTTGGTAGAGGGGGCCACGAGCAGTACTTC. Translation gives CSYLGRGGHEQYF.

This clonotype is medium-sized. The chain combines TRBV4-2 with TRBJ1-6; D is unclear. In germline, CDR1 is LGHNA, CDR2 YNFKEQ. Trimming took off 0 bases at V and 5 bases at J, with 11 bases between the two ends. This CDR3 has 16 amino acids. CDR3 coding DNA: TGTGCCAGCAGCCAAGATTTACCCCATAATAATTCACCCCTCCACTTT. It translates to CASSQDLPHNNSPLHF.

This clonotype is categorized as large. The chain uses TRBV4-1 and TRBJ2-5; 9 bases line up with TRBD1. Losses at the gene ends were 1 base for V and 2 bases for J; bases not matched to a gene: 11. Per the germline V gene, CDR1 is MGHRA and CDR2 is YSYEKL. CDR3 length equals 18 residues. CDR3 region: CASSQVSGTGTLQETQYF. The CDR3 DNA follows: TGCGCCAGCAGCCAAGTTTCCGGGACAGGGACCCTTCAAGAGACCCAGTACTTC.

This chain connects TRBV7-2 to TRBJ1-5; TRBD1 matches at 8 bases. Germline loops: CDR1 SGHTA, CDR2 FQGNSA. Trimming removed 3 bases from V and 7 bases from J; junction bases left unmatched: 2. CDR3 length: 13 residues. The CDR3 sequence: CASSFNRGQPQHF. The DNA for the CDR3 is TGTGCCAGCAGCTTCAACAGGGGGCAGCCCCAGCATTTT.

By share, this clonotype ranks as medium-sized. V and J are TRBV11-2 and TRBJ2-3, with 12 bases lining up with TRBD2. Trimming took 4 bases from V and 3 from J; bases not matched to a gene: 2. CDR1 and CDR2 from the germline V gene are SGHAT and FQNNGV. The CDR3 contains 15 residues. In nucleotides, the CDR3 is TGTGCCAGCAGCTACGGGACTAGCGGGACAGATACGCAGTATTTT. This translates into CASSYGTSGTDTQYF.

This chain links TRBV5-1 with TRBJ1-6; D gene unclear. Per the germline V gene, CDR1 is SGHRS and CDR2 is YFSETQ. The CDR3 runs 14 residues. The V end was cut by 4 bases, the J end by 8 bases, with 13 bases between. CDR3 nucleotides: TGCGCCAGCAGCGCCATCCCACAAGATTCACCCCTCCACTTT. It translates to CASSAIPQDSPLHF.

This clonotype is categorized as medium-sized. This rearrangement joins TRBV30 to TRBJ2-7, with D hard to call. Germline V gene sequence: CDR1 GTSNPN, CDR2 SVGIG (reference sequence). The CDR3 is 13 amino acids. Trimming removed 0 bases from V and 2 bases from J, with 8 bases in between. The CDR3 sequence: CAWSVTVTYEQYF. CDR3 sequence (DNA): TGTGCCTGGAGTGTAACAGTAACCTACGAGCAGTACTTC. Filled out from reference TRBV30 and TRBJ2-7, the complete variable domain reads SQTIHQWPATLVQPVGSPLSLECTVEGTSNPNLYWYRQAAGRGLQLLFYSVGIGQISSEVPQNLSASRPQDRQFILSSKKLLLSDSGFYLCAWSVTVTYEQYFGPGTRLTVT.